Listed below are T cell receptor beta chains from one sample, sequenced in a study of blood T cell repertoires in COVID-19. Profiled with immunoSEQ multiplex PCR; TCRdb holds only in-frame clones, not every one. The sample carries under 85,000 clones, roughly 80% recorded once. Sequenced: peripheral blood. All receptors derive from a man aged 55 to 70 with active or convalescent COVID-19. CDR3s include the opening cysteine and the closing phenylalanine or tryptophan. The D gene is left open where the match is weak. Size tells how often a clone was seen (once, few, many) or the class of an expanded clone, and some rows leave it out.

v_gene	j_gene	d_gene	abundance	CDR3nt	CDR3aa
TRBV20-1	TRBJ2-7	TRBD2	NA	TGCAGTGCTAGTCCTAGCGGGGGGGCCGGTACAAAAGAGCAGTACTTC	CSASPSGGAGTKEQYF
TRBV4-2	TRBJ2-1	TRBD2	NA	TGTGCCAGCAGCCAAGTGAGCCCGGGACTAGCTAATGAGCAGTTCTTC	CASSQVSPGLANEQFF
TRBV27	TRBJ1-6	TRBD1	few	TGTGCCAGCAGACCCCACAGGGGGCTTGGGGAAAATTCACCCCTCCACTTT	CASRPHRGLGENSPLHF
TRBV5-1	TRBJ2-3	TRBD2	NA	TGCGCCAGCAGCAGATTCCCCAGACTAGCGGGGGGGCCAGATACGCAGTATTTT	CASSRFPRLAGGPDTQYF
TRBV5-6	TRBJ2-6	TRBD1	NA	TGTGCCAGCAGCTCTGGACAGGTAGGGGCCAACGTCCTGACTTTC	CASSSGQVGANVLTF
TRBV2	TRBJ1-2	TRBD1	NA	TGTGCCAGCACAGGGGGTGCTGGCTACACCTTC	CASTGGAGYTF
TRBV7-9	TRBJ1-2	TRBD1	NA	TGTGCCAGCAGCTTGGAGGACAGGGGTTGGTATGGCTACACCTTC	CASSLEDRGWYGYTF
TRBV19	TRBJ1-2	NA	NA	TGTGCCAGTAGTACACAGTCTAACTATGGCTACACCTTC	CASSTQSNYGYTF
TRBV7-8	TRBJ2-1	NA	NA	TGTGCCAGCAGCTCAACAGGGTCCTACAATGAGCAGTTCTTC	CASSSTGSYNEQFF
TRBV7-8	TRBJ1-5	NA	NA	TGTGCCAGCAGCGTAGTACAGGGAAATCAGCCCCAGCATTTT	CASSVVQGNQPQHF
TRBV7-9	TRBJ1-2	NA	few	TGTGCCAGCAGCTTAGTGGCCTATGGCTACACCTTC	CASSLVAYGYTF
TRBV19	TRBJ1-2	NA	NA	TGTGCCAGTAGTATCCGGGGAGGAGGACTGAACTATGGCTACACCTTC	CASSIRGGGLNYGYTF
TRBV27	TRBJ1-2	NA	NA	TGTGCCAGCAGTCTAACAGGGAAGGGCTACACCTTC	CASSLTGKGYTF
TRBV10-3	TRBJ2-2	NA	NA	TGTGCCATCAGTGACTACGGGTTGAACACCGGGGAGCTGTTTTTT	CAISDYGLNTGELFF
TRBV19	TRBJ1-6	NA	NA	TGTGCCAGTGGGGGCGGTTCCTATAATTCACCCCTCCACTTT	CASGGGSYNSPLHF
TRBV12-3/TRBV12-4	TRBJ2-1	NA	few	TGTGCCAGCAGTTTACTTCCCCAGCAGTTCTTC	CASSLLPQQFF
TRBV7-2	TRBJ1-3	TRBD1	NA	TGTGCCAGCAGCTTAGAGGCAGGGGGCGTCGGAAACACCATATATTTT	CASSLEAGGVGNTIYF
TRBV6-4	TRBJ1-4	NA	NA	TGTGCCAGCAGGACCAGCGGGGCGGCTAATGAAAAACTGTTTTTT	CASRTSGAANEKLFF
TRBV29-1	TRBJ1-5	NA	NA	TGCAGCGTTGAAGACGGCGGGAATCAGCCCCAGCATTTT	CSVEDGGNQPQHF
TRBV6-2/TRBV6-3	TRBJ1-2	NA	once	TGTGCCAGCAGTCGGACAGACGGTCTTGGCTACACCTTC	CASSRTDGLGYTF
TRBV6-2/TRBV6-3	TRBJ1-5	NA	few	TGTGCCAGCAGTTCTCACCCAGGGATTATTCAGCCCCAGCATTTT	CASSSHPGIIQPQHF
TRBV6-5	TRBJ2-7	NA	once	TGTGCCAGCAGTTACTCGAGCCAGGGGAAGTACGAGCAGTACTTC	CASSYSSQGKYEQYF
TRBV19	TRBJ1-6	NA	NA	TGTGCCAGTAGTGTGTTGCGACAGAATAATTCACCCCTCCACTTT	CASSVLRQNNSPLHF
TRBV2	TRBJ1-3	NA	NA	TGTGCCAGCAGTGAAGGGAGGTTTTCTGGAAACACCATATATTTT	CASSEGRFSGNTIYF
TRBV9	TRBJ2-5	TRBD2	NA	TGTGCCAGCAGCGTAGGTCGACCTAGCGGGGGGAGGGAGACCCAGTACTTC	CASSVGRPSGGRETQYF
TRBV3-1/TRBV3-2	TRBJ2-7	TRBD2	once	TGTGCCAGCAGCCCGGGGACTAGAGTCTACGAGCAGTACTTC	CASSPGTRVYEQYF
TRBV20-1	TRBJ1-5	NA	few	TGCAGTGCTAGTCAGGGTAGAAATCAGCCCCAGCATTTT	CSASQGRNQPQHF
TRBV7-9	TRBJ1-2	NA	NA	TGTGCCAGCAGCCGCCCCACAGGGACGAGGAACTATGGCTACACCTTC	CASSRPTGTRNYGYTF
TRBV6-5	TRBJ2-3	NA	NA	TGTGCCAGCAGGGGGGGTGGGTATACGCAGTATTTT	CASRGGGYTQYF
TRBV3-1/TRBV3-2	TRBJ2-2	NA	few	TGTGCCAGCAGCCAGGGGGGGGCCAGTGCCGGGGAGCTGTTTTTT	CASSQGGASAGELFF
TRBV5-1	TRBJ2-1	NA	NA	TGCGCCAGCGCCGGCGGAGGGGCCGGGGTAGATGAGCAGTTCTTC	CASAGGGAGVDEQFF
TRBV7-2	TRBJ1-5	TRBD1	NA	TGTGCCAGCAGCTCCCGACAGGGAAGCAATCAGCCCCAGCATTTT	CASSSRQGSNQPQHF
TRBV9	TRBJ2-1	NA	NA	TGTGCCAGCAGCACACCGGGAAACAATGAGCAGTTCTTC	CASSTPGNNEQFF
TRBV3-1/TRBV3-2	TRBJ2-1	TRBD2	once	TGTGCCAGCAGCCCAAGACCTGGGGACTACCTGAACAATGAGCAGTTCTTC	CASSPRPGDYLNNEQFF
TRBV7-2	TRBJ2-2	TRBD2	NA	TGTGCCAGCAGCCGCGGGGGGAACTCGAACACCGGGGAGCTGTTTTTT	CASSRGGNSNTGELFF